This TCR beta chain was identified during a study of cytomegalovirus exposure and HLA in healthy donors. On the study more broadly: In a later analysis, it was reported that the 110 or so validation repertoires had been produced on the same platform as the roughly 700 repertoires belonging to the first cohort. Study outcomes and limitations: Most sequenced TCRs were rare (though some public TCRs occurred in many donors).

The count of this clone is one. What it binds is unknown. Clones were sequenced by immunoSEQ multiplex PCR, and TCRdb holds only the in-frame ones, with some missing. The sample has approximately 70,000 clones; 94% are singletons. The sequencing input was PBMCs. This TCR came from a woman under 30 in good health and CMV-seropositive.

The CDR3 protein is CASSLAQGPLYGYTF. DNA of the CDR3: TGTGCCAGCAGCTTAGCACAGGGTCCCTTATATGGCTACACCTTC. The chain is built from TRBV7-8 and TRBJ1-2, with a tentative D call TRBD1 (6 bases). Germline CDR1 is SGHVS and CDR2 is FQNEAQ. The CDR3 loop spans 15 amino acids. V was trimmed by 0 bases and J by 5 bases, leaving 13 bases between them.